This T cell receptor (beta chain) stems from a study of T cells in Graves' hyperthyroidism and ophthalmopathy (dated by TCRdb to the late 2010s). General notes on the study: Peripheral blood samples were taken at the time of initial diagnosis, prior to any treatment. The 85 to 100 discovery patients were divided at random into training and test sets in a 7:3 ratio. An independent validation cohort of about 20 hyperthyroidism patients and approximately 15 patients who later progressed to ophthalmopathy tested prospective prediction of ophthalmopathy. A discovery cohort of about a hundred patients, 43 with Graves' ophthalmopathy and 55 to 60 with stable Graves' hyperthyroidism, was used to find distinguishing TCR V-J signatures. After blood sampling, hyperthyroidism patients were treated with methimazole at a starting dose of 30 mg daily, and ophthalmopathy patients were treated with high-dose intravenous methylprednisolone. In about 6 Graves' hyperthyroidism patients, the study also compared T-cell repertoires from thyroid tissue with T-cell repertoires from blood. TCR Vbeta CDR3 sequencing of 120 to 150 peripheral blood samples (under 45 ophthalmopathy, roughly 74 hyperthyroidism and some 17 progressor patients) is reported in the paper.

A patient counted as having stable Graves' hyperthyroidism if no progression to ophthalmopathy occurred over 18 months of follow-up. Hyperthyroidism patients were aged 18 to 65 years and newly diagnosed, with disease duration of less than 2 months. Exclusion was applied to patients with uncontrolled infections, other autoimmune diseases, pregnancy or lactation. Diagnoses were established on the basis of clinical symptoms, serum thyroxine and TRAb, thyroid ultrasound, and orbital computed tomography. PBMCs were isolated from around 10 ml of fresh peripheral blood by Ficoll-Paque density gradient centrifugation. Total RNA was extracted with Trizol reagent, and quality was checked on an Agilent 2100 Bioanalyzer. The research as a whole found: Ophthalmopathy was separated from stable hyperthyroidism by a 13 V-J signature model, with approximately 86% sensitivity and 81% to 82% specificity obtained in cross-validation and 80%/75% obtained in testing. Most expanded thyroid clonotypes (frequency above 0.001) were also detected in blood, a finding suggesting that blood repertoires may reflect thyroid immune responses. In validation, progression to ophthalmopathy was predicted by the model with nearly 71% sensitivity and under 85% specificity, a median of roughly six months before onset. Sample size was not statistically predetermined, and blinding of investigators to group allocation was not performed.

About this clonotype itself: What this receptor recognizes is not known. Nothing much larger sits one base from this clone, and base qualities are not available.

TCR beta CDR3 regions were amplified from RNA transcripts. A first-round RT-PCR of the TCR CDR3 used the HTBI primer set with the Qiagen OneStep RT-PCR kit. A second multiplex PCR round built the libraries, followed by size selection and purification. Libraries were sequenced paired-end with 100 bp reads on an Illumina HiSeq2000. On the authors' methods: SOAPnuke was used to process the raw data, with reads discarded if the reads contained adapters or uncalled bases, had a mean Phred below 15, or lacked an exact constant-primer or identifier match. High-quality paired reads were merged using COPE v1.2.5, and each unique nucleotide sequence was defined as a clonotype. MiTCR v1.1 was used to align the clonotypes against IMGT TRBV, TRBD and TRBJ reference segments. Analysis was restricted to V-J combinations with a frequency above 0.0001, which covered 98% to 99.2% of repertoires. A TCS score was defined as the ratio of F50 (clonal expansion) to E x V (chaos), with BLOSUM62-based TCRdist applied between CDR3 peptides within each V-J. Welch's t-statistics and random forest reduced 500 to 550 V-J features to roughly 13, which were used in a naive Bayes classifier (R e1071). Thyroid-blood repertoire similarity was quantified with the Morisita-Horn index. TCRdb trimmed the raw reads at Q25, called clones with MiXCR and kept productive beta chains. Here each entry gathers all rows of one CDR3 protein and keeps the most common genes and DNA. Here the V and J calls rest on TCRdb's processing, not on the authors' analysis. Present in this sample are hundreds of thousands of distinct CDR3 sequences, 35% to 40% of which were seen just once. Around 10% of the sample is held by the ten biggest clonotypes.

This receptor was identified in a man between 18 and 29 years old with Graves' hyperthyroidism. The sample was blood.

The CDR3 loop reads CASSFHHLGTGSYEQYF. The sequenced DNA: TGTGCCAGCAGCTTTCATCACCTCGGGACGGGCTCCTACGAGCAGTACTTC. The sequence links TRBV7-2 to TRBJ2-7; the D gene cannot be resolved beyond TRBD1 or TRBD2, each matching 5 bases. Trimming costs V 3 bases and J 0 bases, and their ends lie 18 bases apart. CDR1 SGHTA and CDR2 FQGNSA were looked up in the germline V gene. Spanning cysteine to phenylalanine, the CDR3 consists of 17 amino acids. Only the CDR3 portion is preserved as DNA: 51 bases, with reading frame beginning at the first base.